This T cell receptor beta chain derives from a study of CD8+CD57+ T cells in acquired aplastic anemia. Study details: Roughly 3 ug was the average amount of DNA from sorted CD4+ and CD8+ cells.

It was genomic DNA that served as the template for profiling TCR beta VDJ and CDR3. Each CDR3 protein is one row after TCRdb ran MiXCR on the reads. The data show 150,000 or so distinct CDR3 sequences, around half seen once. Trimming cost V 6 bases and J 3 bases, with 9 bases left between them. The CDR3 runs 13 residues. Germline-derived CDR1 and CDR2 are LNHDA and SQIVND (reference sequence). The sequenced patients had an expansion of CD8+CD57+ cells seen by flow cytometry. Severe acquired aplastic anemia was present in all patients. Sequencing used sorted CD4+, CD8+, or CD8+CD57+ T cells (not recorded which) from PBMCs. The V and J genes are TRBV19 and TRBJ1-3, with a weak D call TRBD1 (6 bases). This sequence originates from a human donor with aplastic anemia. This CDR3 reads CASSTGYGNTIYF. CDR3 nucleotides: TGTGCCAGTAGCACAGGGTATGGAAACACCATATATTTT.